These 15 T cell receptor beta chains came from one sample sequenced in a study of identifying expanded T cells in peripheral blood. Repertoires were generated with immunoSEQ multiplex PCR, while TCRdb's copy carries only in-frame clones and drops some. The sample carries 120,000 or so clones, approximately 84% recorded once. The specimen was blood. The receptors come from a person aged 18 to 75 in good health.

This clone showed up just a few times. The gene calls are TRBV29-1 and TRBJ1-1; unclear D gene. Trimming took 4 bases from V and 3 from J, leaving 12 bases between them. The germline CDR1 and CDR2 sequences are SQVTM and ANQGSEA. The CDR3 runs to 13 residues. CDR3 region: CSVVMGSDTEAFF. The CDR3 bases are TGCAGCGTTGTTATGGGTTCGGACACTGAAGCTTTCTTT.

The chain uses TRBV5-1 and TRBJ2-5; the match to TRBD1 covers 9 bases. Trimming cost V 3 bases and J 5 bases; bases outside gene matches: 5. This CDR3 has 14 amino acids. The germline CDR1 and CDR2 sequences are SGHRS and YFSETQ. CDR3 nucleotides: TGCGCCAGCAGCTCACAGGGGGCGAAGGAGACCCAGTACTTC. Its translation: CASSSQGAKETQYF. The variable domain in full, completed from reference TRBV5-1 and TRBJ2-5, reads KAGVTQTPRYLIKTRGQQVTLSCSPISGHRSVSWYQQTPGQGLQFLFEYFSETQRNKGNFPGRFSGRQFSNSRSEMNVSTLELGDSALYLCASSSQGAKETQYFGPGTRLLVL.

The V gene is TRBV30, the J gene TRBJ2-5; TRBD2 matches at 7 bases. There are 14 residues in the CDR3. The germline V gene has CDR1 GTSNPN and CDR2 SVGIG (reference sequence). V was pared by 2 bases and J by 4 bases, with 7 bases of the junction left unmatched. The CDR3 DNA reads TGTGCCTGGAGTTCCGGGGGGAATCGAGAGACCCAGTACTTC. Translating gives CAWSSGGNRETQYF. Combining the CDR3 with reference TRBV30 and TRBJ2-5 gives the whole variable domain SQTIHQWPATLVQPVGSPLSLECTVEGTSNPNLYWYRQAAGRGLQLLFYSVGIGQISSEVPQNLSASRPQDRQFILSSKKLLLSDSGFYLCAWSSGGNRETQYFGPGTRLLVL.

The V and J genes are TRBV7-2 and TRBJ1-1; a weak D match, TRBD1 (6 bases). Trimming took off 3 bases at V and 1 base at J, with 12 bases between the two ends. The germline gives CDR1 SGHTA, CDR2 FQGNSA. The CDR3 spans 15 residues. CDR3 protein: CASSFGGLGNTEAFF. The DNA of the CDR3 is TGTGCCAGCAGCTTCGGGGGGCTAGGGAACACTGAAGCTTTCTTT.

The chain joins TRBV7-2 to TRBJ2-3; no reliable D call. The CDR3 is 12 amino acids. With 5 bases removed from V and 4 bases from J, the gap between germline ends came to 7 bases. Germline V lookup: CDR1 SGHTA, CDR2 FQGNSA. CDR3 loop: CASSPVADTQYF. The CDR3 bases are TGTGCCAGCAGCCCCGTCGCAGATACGCAGTATTTT.

This clone has only a few counts. The J gene is TRBJ1-5, the V gene TRBV6-5; 10 nucleotides agree with TRBD1. The germline V gene encodes CDR1 MNHEY and CDR2 SVGAGI. This CDR3 is 15 amino acids long. V dropped 5 bases and J dropped 7; count of bases not matched to a gene: 8. CDR3 in amino acids: CASSTGTGVGQPQHF. CDR3 nucleotides: TGTGCCAGCAGTACAGGGACAGGGGTTGGGCAGCCCCAGCATTTT.

V and J are TRBV6-6 and TRBJ1-5, with TRBD1 matching over 8 bases. Trimming cost V 3 bases and J 5 bases; bases outside gene matches: 9. This CDR3 region has 16 residues. Germline CDR1 reads MNHNY; CDR2 reads SVGAGI (reference sequence). The CDR3 here is CASSYWGQENYQPQHF. The CDR3 DNA reads as TGTGCCAGCAGTTATTGGGGACAGGAAAATTATCAGCCCCAGCATTTT.

The chain joins TRBV7-6 to TRBJ2-1, with D uncertain. Looked up from germline, CDR1 is SGHVS and CDR2 is FNYEAQ. The CDR3 sequence is 11 residues long. Trimming took 2 bases from V and 9 from J, leaving 5 bases between them. The CDR3 DNA reads TGTGCCAGCAGCTTATTGGGTGAGCAGTTCTTC. This sequence encodes CASSLLGEQFF.

CDR3 protein: CASSIVSGYEQYF. The CDR3 DNA is TGTGCCAGTAGTATAGTATCGGGTTACGAGCAGTACTTC. J is TRBJ2-7 and V is TRBV19, with D uncertain. Trimming stripped 1 base from V and 4 bases from J, with 8 bases between. The CDR3 length is 13 residues. CDR1 is LNHDA, CDR2 SQIVND, per germline (reference sequence). Variable domain in full (rest from reference TRBV19 and TRBJ2-7): DGGITQSPKYLFRKEGQNVTLSCEQNLNHDAMYWYRQDPGQGLRLIYYSQIVNDFQKGDIAEGYSVSREKKESFPLTVTSAQKNPTAFYLCASSIVSGYEQYFGPGTRLTVT.

This chain joins TRBV4-3 and TRBJ2-1, with D maybe TRBD2 (6 bases). The CDR3 is made up of 16 amino acids. Germline V gene lookup returns CDR1 LGHNA and CDR2 YSLEER. Deletions cut 4 bases from V and 0 bases from J, with 13 bases between. CDR3 DNA: TGCGCCAGCAGCCCTATAGCGGCAAGCTCCTACAATGAGCAGTTCTTC. The encoded protein is CASSPIAASSYNEQFF.

The V gene is TRBV25-1, the J gene TRBJ2-5, with D possibly being TRBD2 (6 bases). CDR1 and CDR2 (germline): MGHDK, SYGVNS. Trimming pared 10 bases from V and 2 bases from J, leaving 11 bases between. There are 12 residues in the CDR3. Written as DNA, the CDR3 is TGTGCCACCAAGGGACTTCAAGAGACCCAGTACTTC. This gives the protein CATKGLQETQYF.

This chain joins TRBV4-3 and TRBJ1-3, with D uncertain. Germline V gene sequence: CDR1 LGHNA, CDR2 YSLEER. The length of the CDR3 is 14 residues. Trimming cost V 4 bases and J 0 bases, with 7 bases left between them. The CDR3 DNA sequence: TGCGCCAGCAGCCCAAGCTACTCTGGAAACACCATATATTTT. Its protein is CASSPSYSGNTIYF.

This CDR3 reads CASSLYGLGFSEQYF. CDR3 bases: TGTGCCAGCAGCTTGTACGGCTTGGGATTTTCCGAGCAGTACTTC. The chain carries TRBV11-3 and TRBJ2-7; D gene unclear. The CDR3 consists of 15 residues. V dropped 3 bases and J dropped 6 bases, with 18 bases sitting between them. CDR1 SGHNT and CDR2 YENEEA come from the germline V gene.

This clone occurred a few times. The rearrangement uses TRBV2 and TRBJ1-4, with TRBD1 identical over 7 bases. V lost 8 bases, J lost 6 bases, and 9 bases stayed unmatched. This CDR3 is built from 14 residues. Germline loops: CDR1 SNHLY, CDR2 FYNNEI. The DNA of the CDR3 is TGTGCCAGCCAAAGCAGGGGGGCAGATGAAAAACTGTTTTTT. Translated, it gives CASQSRGADEKLFF.

The chain recombines TRBV6-1 with TRBJ1-5; D is undetermined. Trimming removed 8 bases at V and 0 bases at J, with 14 bases between. The germline V gene encodes CDR1 MNHNS and CDR2 SASEGT. CDR3 length: 15 amino acids. The CDR3: CASCIEIYSNQPQHF. The DNA of the CDR3 is TGTGCCAGCTGCATAGAAATATATAGCAATCAGCCCCAGCATTTT.